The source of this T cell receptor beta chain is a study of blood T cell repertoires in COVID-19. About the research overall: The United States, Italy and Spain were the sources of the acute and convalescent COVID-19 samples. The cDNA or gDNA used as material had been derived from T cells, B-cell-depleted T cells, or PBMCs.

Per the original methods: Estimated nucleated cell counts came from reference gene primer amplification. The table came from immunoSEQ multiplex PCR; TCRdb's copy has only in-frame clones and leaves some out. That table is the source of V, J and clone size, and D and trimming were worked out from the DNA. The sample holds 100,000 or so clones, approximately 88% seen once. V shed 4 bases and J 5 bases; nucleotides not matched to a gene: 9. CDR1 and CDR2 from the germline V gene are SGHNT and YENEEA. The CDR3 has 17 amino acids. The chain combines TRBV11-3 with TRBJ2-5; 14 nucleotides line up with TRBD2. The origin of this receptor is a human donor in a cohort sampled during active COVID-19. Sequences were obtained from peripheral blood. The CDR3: CASSSIRLAGGVETQYF. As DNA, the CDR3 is TGTGCCAGCAGCTCCATCCGACTAGCGGGGGGGGTGGAGACCCAGTACTTC.